This is a list of T cell receptor beta chains from one sample in a study of blood T cell repertoires in COVID-19. Data came from immunoSEQ multiplex PCR; TCRdb stores just in-frame clones and leaves some out. In the table there are approximately 470,000 clones, around 87% of which are singletons. What was sequenced was PBMCs or T cells enriched from blood (not recorded which). These receptors were obtained from a young woman who had recovered from COVID-19. The CDR3 runs from the conserved cysteine through the conserved F or W. D genes are given only for firm matches. Clone size, where shown, is once, few, many, or a class for clones that have expanded.

clone_size,j_call,d_call,v_call,cdr3_aa,cdr3_nt
.,TRBJ2-5,TRBD2,TRBV4-1,CASSQGSAGGHREETQYF,TGCGCCAGCAGCCAAGGCTCAGCGGGGGGGCATCGAGAAGAGACCCAGTACTTC
.,TRBJ1-6,.,TRBV6-1,CASSELYYNSPLHF,TGTGCCAGCAGTGAATTATACTATAATTCACCCCTCCACTTT
.,TRBJ1-6,TRBD1,TRBV27,CASSLGPGQIYNSPLHF,TGTGCCAGCAGTTTGGGACCGGGACAGATCTATAATTCACCCCTCCACTTT
.,TRBJ1-1,.,TRBV6-5,CASSPEVAAEAFF,TGTGCCAGCAGTCCCGAAGTAGCCGCTGAAGCTTTCTTT
.,TRBJ1-2,TRBD1,TRBV14,CASSPRQGNPYTF,TGTGCCAGCAGCCCTAGACAGGGGAATCCTTACACCTTC
once,TRBJ1-1,.,TRBV12-3/TRBV12-4,CASSSFYTEAFF,TGTGCCAGCAGCTCCTTCTACACTGAAGCTTTCTTT
.,TRBJ2-3,TRBD2,TRBV4-1,CASSHIAGGPGDTQYF,TGCGCCAGCAGCCATATAGCGGGGGGGCCCGGAGATACGCAGTATTTT
.,TRBJ1-1,.,TRBV28,CASSFSDTEAFF,TGTGCCAGCAGTTTCTCCGACACTGAAGCTTTCTTT
.,TRBJ1-5,.,TRBV10-3,CATRRDSNQPQHF,TGTGCCACTCGGAGGGATAGCAATCAGCCCCAGCATTTT
.,TRBJ1-3,.,TRBV28,CASMESRGGNTIYF,TGTGCCAGCATGGAGAGCAGGGGTGGAAACACCATATATTTT
.,TRBJ2-3,.,TRBV6-5,CASSPGFRTDTQYF,TGTGCCAGCAGCCCAGGGTTCCGCACAGATACGCAGTATTTT